This T cell receptor beta chain stems from a study of OX40 agonist ivuxolimab in advanced cancers. In the study overall: Ivuxolimab was an agonistic, fully human IgG2 monoclonal antibody directed against OX40 (CD134), a costimulatory receptor. Intravenous ivuxolimab was administered to patients every 2 weeks at six dose levels: 0.01, 0.1, 0.3, 1.5, 3 and 10 mg/kg. Of the 50 to 55 dose-escalation patients, hepatocellular carcinoma was present in some 19, melanoma in around 15, renal cell carcinoma in 9 and head and neck cancer in 9. In the dose-escalation cohort, more than 75% of patients were male, and the mean age was around 60 years, with a range of roughly 20 to 80. Prior anti-PD-1, anti-PD-L1 or anti-CTLA-4 therapy was permitted, and 30% to 45% of dose-escalation patients had received checkpoint inhibitors. Partial responses were achieved by three dose-escalation patients, of whom one had hepatocellular carcinoma and two had cutaneous melanoma. The point of sequencing TCRbeta in the periphery was to test whether ivuxolimab changed TCR sequence diversity and drove clonal T-cell expansion. The paper reports the monotherapy dose-escalation portion (N of about 56 patients) of the phase I ivuxolimab trial. What the research found in general, with its limitations: Clonal expansion of both CD4+ and CD8+ blood T cells was observed from baseline to week 6 at doses 0.1 to 3.0 mg/kg. In the 0.1-3.0 mg/kg groups, partial responders had among the lowest normalized peripheral clonal expansion, particularly in CD8+ T cells. Low levels of normalized T-cell clonal expansion were also shown by some nonresponding patients. On average, CD8+ T cells showed more expanded clones than CD4+ T cells after ivuxolimab. Antigen specificity was not determined for the clonally expanded peripheral T cells.

To sequence the TCRbeta CDR3 region, genomic DNA was isolated from the sorted cells. The immunoSEQ Assay was used to sequence the TCRbeta CDR3 regions. Imported from immuneACCESS, the table was reduced by TCRdb to in-frame sequences with V and J called. These copies leave out some clones; in studies compared against another copy, an unresolved V gene accounts for under half, and the cause of the remainder is not known. This sample is represented by over 25,000 clones; approximately 85% of them were singletons. The top ten clones comprise approximately 20% of the sample. Patients with autoimmune disease history or receiving systemic immunosuppression were excluded from the trial. Peripheral blood for TCR sequencing was collected from all dose cohorts at baseline, on cycle 4 day 1, and on cycle 7 day 1. The samples were drawn from a first-in-human, open-label, multicenter phase I dose-escalation trial of ivuxolimab. Adults with locally advanced or metastatic melanoma, renal cell, hepatocellular, or head and neck squamous cell carcinoma were enrolled in the trial. Before TCR sequencing, CD4+ T cells and CD8+ T cells from peripheral blood were sorted into separate populations.

CDR1 and CDR2, per the germline V gene, are SGHAT and FQNNGV. V drops 5 bases and J drops 1 base, leaving 14 bases in between. The CDR3 covers 15 residues, taking in both the cysteine and the phenylalanine. Only the CDR3 DNA is retained, 45 bases long and in frame from the first base. In regard to this clone: No antigen is known for it. Per-base quality was not reported, and no clone a single base away is much larger than it.

The receptor was isolated from an adult with an advanced solid tumor such as melanoma, head and neck, liver or kidney cancer. This sequence uses TRBV11-2 and TRBJ1-2, with TRBD1 as a weak D call on 6 bases. The specimen was CD4+ or CD8+ T cells sorted from blood, collected in a trial of the OX40 agonist ivuxolimab. The DNA sequence is given as TGTGCCAGCAGCCGGGAGGGAGGGGGTAACTATGGCTACACCTTC. Protein translation: CASSREGGGNYGYTF. Beyond the CDR3, the reference TRBV11-2 and TRBJ1-2 genes provide the residues; the full variable domain reads: EAGVAQSPRYKIIEKRQSVAFWCNPISGHATLYWYQQILGQGPKLLIQFQNNGVVDDSQLPKDRFSAERLKGVDSTLKIQPAKLEDSAVYLCASSREGGGNYGYTFGSGTRLTVV.